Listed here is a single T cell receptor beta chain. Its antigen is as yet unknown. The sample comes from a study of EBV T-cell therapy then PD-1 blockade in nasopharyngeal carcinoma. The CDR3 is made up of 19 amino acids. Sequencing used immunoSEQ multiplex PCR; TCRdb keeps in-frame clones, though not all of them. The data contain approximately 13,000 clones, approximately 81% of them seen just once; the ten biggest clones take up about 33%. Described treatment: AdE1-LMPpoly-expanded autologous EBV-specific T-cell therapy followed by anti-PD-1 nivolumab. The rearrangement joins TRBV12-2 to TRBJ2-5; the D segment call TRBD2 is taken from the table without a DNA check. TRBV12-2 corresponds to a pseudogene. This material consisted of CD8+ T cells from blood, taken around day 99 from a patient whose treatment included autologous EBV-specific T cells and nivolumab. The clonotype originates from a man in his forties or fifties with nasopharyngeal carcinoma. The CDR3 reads CASRSHGGGRGEYQETQYF. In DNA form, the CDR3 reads TGTGCAAGTCGCTCCCACGGGGGGGGCAGGGGAGAGTACCAAGAGACCCAGTACTTC.